This TCR beta chain was profiled in a study of blood T cells in healthy people across ages. A J-beta primer mix and a sample-barcoded 5' primer were used in a second PCR of about 7 to 12 cycles. TCRdb fed the 5' RACE reads into MiXCR, producing one record per CDR3 protein. The sample has 1.5 million to 2 million distinct CDR3 sequences, roughly a third seen once. This CDR3 has 15 amino acids. Germline CDR1 reads SGHTA; CDR2 reads FQGTGA. Trimming shortened V by 1 base and J by 7 bases, and 14 bases separated the two germline ends. This rearrangement joins TRBV7-3 to TRBJ2-1; possibly TRBD2 for D (5 bases). Sequencing was done on a sample of blood. This TCR came from a woman in her thirties in good health. The CDR3 DNA reads as TGTGCCAGCAGCTTAAGGGGTGAGGGAGTAAATGAGCAGTTCTTC. This sequence encodes CASSLRGEGVNEQFF.